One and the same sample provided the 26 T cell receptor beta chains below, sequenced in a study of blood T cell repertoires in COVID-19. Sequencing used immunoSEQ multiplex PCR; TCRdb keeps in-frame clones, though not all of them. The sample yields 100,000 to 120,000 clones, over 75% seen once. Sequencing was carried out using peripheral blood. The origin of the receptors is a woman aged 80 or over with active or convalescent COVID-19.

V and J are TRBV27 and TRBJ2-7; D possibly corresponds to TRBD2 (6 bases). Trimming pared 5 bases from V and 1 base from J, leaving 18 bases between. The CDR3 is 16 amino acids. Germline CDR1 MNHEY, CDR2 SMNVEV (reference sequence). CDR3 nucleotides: TGTGCCAGCAGTCCCAGCGGAGGGGAAGTGTCCTACGAGCAGTACTTC. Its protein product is CASSPSGGEVSYEQYF.

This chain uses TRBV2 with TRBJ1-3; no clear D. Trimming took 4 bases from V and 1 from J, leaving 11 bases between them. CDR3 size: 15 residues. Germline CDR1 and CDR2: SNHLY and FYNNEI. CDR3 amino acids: CASSVIAGSGNTIYF. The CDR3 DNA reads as TGTGCCAGCAGTGTCATCGCGGGTTCTGGAAACACCATATATTTT.

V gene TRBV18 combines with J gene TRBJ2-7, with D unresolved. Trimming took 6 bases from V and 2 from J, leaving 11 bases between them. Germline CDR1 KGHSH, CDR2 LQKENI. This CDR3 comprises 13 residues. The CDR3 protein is CASSPAQTYEQYF. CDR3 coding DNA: TGTGCCAGCTCGCCAGCGCAAACCTACGAGCAGTACTTC.

The CDR3: CASSARESVNEQFF. In DNA form, the CDR3 reads TGTGCCAGTAGTGCTAGAGAAAGCGTCAATGAGCAGTTCTTC. V is TRBV19 and J is TRBJ2-1; D is unresolved. CDR1 and CDR2 from the germline V gene are LNHDA and SQIVND (reference sequence). With 5 bases removed from V and 6 bases from J, the gap between germline ends came to 14 bases. This CDR3 is 14 amino acids long. Supplemented by reference TRBV19 and TRBJ2-1, the full variable domain reads DGGITQSPKYLFRKEGQNVTLSCEQNLNHDAMYWYRQDPGQGLRLIYYSQIVNDFQKGDIAEGYSVSREKKESFPLTVTSAQKNPTAFYLCASSARESVNEQFFGPGTRLTVL.

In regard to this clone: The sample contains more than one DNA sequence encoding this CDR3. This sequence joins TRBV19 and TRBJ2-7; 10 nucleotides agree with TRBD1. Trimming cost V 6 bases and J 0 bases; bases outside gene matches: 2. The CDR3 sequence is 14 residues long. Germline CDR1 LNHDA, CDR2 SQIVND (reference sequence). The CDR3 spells CASSWTGGSYEQYF. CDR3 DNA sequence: TGTGCCAGTAGCTGGACAGGGGGCTCCTACGAGCAGTACTTC.

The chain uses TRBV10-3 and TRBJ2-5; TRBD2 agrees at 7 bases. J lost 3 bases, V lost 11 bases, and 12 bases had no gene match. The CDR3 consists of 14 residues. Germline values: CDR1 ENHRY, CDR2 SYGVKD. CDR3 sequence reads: CAARSQRGEETQYF. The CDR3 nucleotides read TGTGCCGCCAGGTCACAACGGGGGGAAGAGACCCAGTACTTC.

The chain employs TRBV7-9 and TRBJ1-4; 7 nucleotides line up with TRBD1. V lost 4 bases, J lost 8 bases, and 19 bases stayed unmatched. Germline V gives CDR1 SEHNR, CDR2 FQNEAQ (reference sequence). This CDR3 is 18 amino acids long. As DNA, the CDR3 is TGTGCCAGCAGCTCTGGACAGGATTGGATCGGGTTGGGCGAAAAACTGTTTTTT. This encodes CASSSGQDWIGLGEKLFF.

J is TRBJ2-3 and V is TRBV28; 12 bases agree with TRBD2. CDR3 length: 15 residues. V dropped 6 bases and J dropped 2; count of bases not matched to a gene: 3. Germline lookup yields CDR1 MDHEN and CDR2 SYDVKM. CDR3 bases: TGTGCCAGCAGATCTAGCGGGAGGGCCACAGATACGCAGTATTTT. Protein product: CASRSSGRATDTQYF. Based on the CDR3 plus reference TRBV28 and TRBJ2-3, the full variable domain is DVKVTQSSRYLVKRTGEKVFLECVQDMDHENMFWYRQDPGLGLRLIYFSYDVKMKEKGDIPEGYSVSREKKERFSLILESASTNQTSMYLCASRSSGRATDTQYFGPGTRLTVL.

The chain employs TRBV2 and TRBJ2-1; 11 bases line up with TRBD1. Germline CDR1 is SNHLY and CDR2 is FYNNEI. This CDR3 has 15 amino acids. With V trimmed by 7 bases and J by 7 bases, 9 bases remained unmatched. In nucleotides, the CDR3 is TGTGCCAGCAACCTATTGGGACAGGGGGGAAATGAGCAGTTCTTC. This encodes CASNLLGQGGNEQFF.

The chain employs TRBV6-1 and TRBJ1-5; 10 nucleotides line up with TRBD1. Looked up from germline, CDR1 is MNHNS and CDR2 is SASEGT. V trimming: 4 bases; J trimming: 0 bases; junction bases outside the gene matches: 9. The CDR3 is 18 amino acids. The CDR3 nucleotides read TGTGCCAGCAGTGTTGGGACAGGGGTCGTATATAGCAATCAGCCCCAGCATTTT. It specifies CASSVGTGVVYSNQPQHF.

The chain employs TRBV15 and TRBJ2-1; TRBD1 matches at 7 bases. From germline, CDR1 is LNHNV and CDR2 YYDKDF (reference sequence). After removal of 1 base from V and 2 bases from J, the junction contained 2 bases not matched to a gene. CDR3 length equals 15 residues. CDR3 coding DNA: TGTGCCACCAGCAGAGCCGGGACAGCCTACAATGAGCAGTTCTTC. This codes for CATSRAGTAYNEQFF.

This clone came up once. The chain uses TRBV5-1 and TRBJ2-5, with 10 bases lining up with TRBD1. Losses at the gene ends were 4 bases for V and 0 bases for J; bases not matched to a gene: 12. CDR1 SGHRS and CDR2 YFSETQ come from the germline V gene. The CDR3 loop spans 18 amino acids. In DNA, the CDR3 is TGCGCCAGCAGCCGAGGGACAGGGGACTTTGGTTACCAAGAGACCCAGTACTTC. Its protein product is CASSRGTGDFGYQETQYF. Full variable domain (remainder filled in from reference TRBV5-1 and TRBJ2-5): KAGVTQTPRYLIKTRGQQVTLSCSPISGHRSVSWYQQTPGQGLQFLFEYFSETQRNKGNFPGRFSGRQFSNSRSEMNVSTLELGDSALYLCASSRGTGDFGYQETQYFGPGTRLLVL.

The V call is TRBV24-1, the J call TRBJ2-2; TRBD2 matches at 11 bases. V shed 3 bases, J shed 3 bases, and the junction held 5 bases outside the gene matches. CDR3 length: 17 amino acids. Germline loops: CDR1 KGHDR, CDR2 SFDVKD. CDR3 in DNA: TGTGCCACCAGTGATCCTTTTAGCGGGAGGGACACCGGGGAGCTGTTTTTT. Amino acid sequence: CATSDPFSGRDTGELFF.

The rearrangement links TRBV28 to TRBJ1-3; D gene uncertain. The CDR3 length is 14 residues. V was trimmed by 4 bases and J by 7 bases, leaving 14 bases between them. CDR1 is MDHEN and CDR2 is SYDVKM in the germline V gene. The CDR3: CASSSGGSVNTIYF. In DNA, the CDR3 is TGTGCCAGCAGTTCAGGTGGTTCGGTCAACACCATATATTTT. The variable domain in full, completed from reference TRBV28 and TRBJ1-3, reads DVKVTQSSRYLVKRTGEKVFLECVQDMDHENMFWYRQDPGLGLRLIYFSYDVKMKEKGDIPEGYSVSREKKERFSLILESASTNQTSMYLCASSSGGSVNTIYFGEGSWLTVV.

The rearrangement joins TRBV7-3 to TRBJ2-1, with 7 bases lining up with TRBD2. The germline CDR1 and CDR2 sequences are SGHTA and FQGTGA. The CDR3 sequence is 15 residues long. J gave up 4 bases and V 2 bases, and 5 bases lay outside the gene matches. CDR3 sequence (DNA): TGTGCCAGCAGCTTAGCTAGCGGACCTTACAATGAGCAGTTCTTC. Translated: CASSLASGPYNEQFF.

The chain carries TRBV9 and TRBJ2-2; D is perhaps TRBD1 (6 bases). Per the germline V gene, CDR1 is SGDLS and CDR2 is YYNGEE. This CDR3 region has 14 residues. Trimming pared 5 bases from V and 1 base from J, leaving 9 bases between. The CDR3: CASRLQGNTGELFF. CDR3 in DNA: TGTGCCAGCAGACTACAGGGGAACACCGGGGAGCTGTTTTTT.

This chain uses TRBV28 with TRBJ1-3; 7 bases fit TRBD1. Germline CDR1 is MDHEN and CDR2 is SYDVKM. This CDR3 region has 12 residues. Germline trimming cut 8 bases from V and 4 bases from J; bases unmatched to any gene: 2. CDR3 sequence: CASRDRGNTIYF. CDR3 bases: TGTGCCAGCCGGGACAGAGGAAACACCATATATTTT. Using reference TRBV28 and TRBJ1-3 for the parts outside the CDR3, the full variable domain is DVKVTQSSRYLVKRTGEKVFLECVQDMDHENMFWYRQDPGLGLRLIYFSYDVKMKEKGDIPEGYSVSREKKERFSLILESASTNQTSMYLCASRDRGNTIYFGEGSWLTVV.

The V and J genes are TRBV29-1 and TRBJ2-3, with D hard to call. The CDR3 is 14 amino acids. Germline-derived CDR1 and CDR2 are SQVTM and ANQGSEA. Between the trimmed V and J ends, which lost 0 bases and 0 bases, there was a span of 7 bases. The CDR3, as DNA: TGCAGCGTTGAAGATTCCTACAGCACAGATACGCAGTATTTT. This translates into CSVEDSYSTDTQYF.

The CDR3 nucleotides read TGTGCCACCACCCCCGGGGGTAATTCACCCCTCCACTTT. It codes for CATTPGGNSPLHF. The chain recombines TRBV15 with TRBJ1-6; maybe TRBD1 (5 bases). With 7 bases removed from V and 6 bases from J, the gap between germline ends came to 10 bases. Germline V gene sequence: CDR1 LNHNV, CDR2 YYDKDF (reference sequence). The CDR3 length is 13 residues.

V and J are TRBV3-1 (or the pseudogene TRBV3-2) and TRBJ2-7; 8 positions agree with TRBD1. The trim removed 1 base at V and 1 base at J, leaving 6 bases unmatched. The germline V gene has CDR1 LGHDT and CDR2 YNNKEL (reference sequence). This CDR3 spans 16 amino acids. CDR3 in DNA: TGTGCCAGCAGCCAAGGGCGCCGGACAGGGTCCTACGAGCAGTACTTC. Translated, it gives CASSQGRRTGSYEQYF.

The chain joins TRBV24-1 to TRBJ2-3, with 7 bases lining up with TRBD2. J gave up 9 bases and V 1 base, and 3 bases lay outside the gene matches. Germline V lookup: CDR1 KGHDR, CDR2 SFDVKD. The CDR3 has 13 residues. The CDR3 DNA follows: TGTGCCACCAGTGATTTCCGGGAGGAGACGCAGTATTTT. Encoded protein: CATSDFREETQYF.

CDR3 residues: CASSLAGQLSGANVLTF. CDR3 nucleotides: TGCGCCAGCAGCTTGGCGGGACAGCTCTCTGGGGCCAACGTCCTGACTTTC. This chain joins TRBV5-1 and TRBJ2-6, with 7 bases that match TRBD1. The CDR3 totals 17 residues. CDR1 is SGHRS, CDR2 YFSETQ, per germline. J lost 0 bases, V lost 0 bases, and 3 bases had no gene match.

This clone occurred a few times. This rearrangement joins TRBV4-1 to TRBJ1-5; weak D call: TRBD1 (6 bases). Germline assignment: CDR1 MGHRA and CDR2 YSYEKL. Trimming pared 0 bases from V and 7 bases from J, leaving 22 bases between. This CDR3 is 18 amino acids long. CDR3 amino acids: CASSQDLTVRGGRQPQHF. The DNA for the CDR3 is TGCGCCAGCAGCCAAGATTTGACAGTTAGAGGGGGTCGGCAGCCCCAGCATTTT.

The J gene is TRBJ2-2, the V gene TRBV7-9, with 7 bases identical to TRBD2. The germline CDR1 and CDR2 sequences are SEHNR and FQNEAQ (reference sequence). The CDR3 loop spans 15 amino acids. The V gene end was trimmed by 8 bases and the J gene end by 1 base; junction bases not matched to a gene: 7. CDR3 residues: CASLRERKNTGELFF. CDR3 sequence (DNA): TGTGCCAGCTTGCGGGAGAGAAAGAACACCGGGGAGCTGTTTTTT.

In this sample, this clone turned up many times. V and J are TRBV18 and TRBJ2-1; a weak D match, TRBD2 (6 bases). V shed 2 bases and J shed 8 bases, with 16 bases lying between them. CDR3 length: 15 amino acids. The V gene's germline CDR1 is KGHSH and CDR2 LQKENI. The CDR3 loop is CASSPKGLLPDEQFF. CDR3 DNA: TGTGCCAGCTCACCAAAGGGACTCCTCCCGGATGAGCAGTTCTTC.

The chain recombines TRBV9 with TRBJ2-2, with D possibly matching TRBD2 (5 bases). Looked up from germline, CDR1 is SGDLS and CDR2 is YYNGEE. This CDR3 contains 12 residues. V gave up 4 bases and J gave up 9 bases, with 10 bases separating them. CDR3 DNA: TGTGCCAGCAGCCCGGGAATCAGGGAGCTGTTTTTT. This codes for CASSPGIRELFF.